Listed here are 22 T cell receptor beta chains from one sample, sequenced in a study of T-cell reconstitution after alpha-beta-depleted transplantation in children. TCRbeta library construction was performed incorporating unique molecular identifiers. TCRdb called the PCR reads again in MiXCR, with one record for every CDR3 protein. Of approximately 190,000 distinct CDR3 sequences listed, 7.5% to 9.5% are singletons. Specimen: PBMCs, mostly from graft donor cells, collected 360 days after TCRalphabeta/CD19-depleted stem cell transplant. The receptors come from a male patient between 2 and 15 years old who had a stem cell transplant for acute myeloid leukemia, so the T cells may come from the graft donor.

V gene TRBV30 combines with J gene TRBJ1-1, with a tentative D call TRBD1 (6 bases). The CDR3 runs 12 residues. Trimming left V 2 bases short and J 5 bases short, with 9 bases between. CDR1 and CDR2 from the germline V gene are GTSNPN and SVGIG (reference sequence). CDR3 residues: CAWSRGWTEAFF. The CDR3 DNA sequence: TGTGCCTGGAGTAGGGGGTGGACTGAAGCTTTCTTT.

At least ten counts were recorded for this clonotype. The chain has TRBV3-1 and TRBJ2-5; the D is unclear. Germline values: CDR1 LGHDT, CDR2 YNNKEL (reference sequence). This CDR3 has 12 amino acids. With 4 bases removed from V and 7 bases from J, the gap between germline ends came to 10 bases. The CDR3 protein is CASSPVSGTQYF. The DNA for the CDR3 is TGTGCCAGCAGCCCGGTTAGTGGGACCCAGTACTTC.

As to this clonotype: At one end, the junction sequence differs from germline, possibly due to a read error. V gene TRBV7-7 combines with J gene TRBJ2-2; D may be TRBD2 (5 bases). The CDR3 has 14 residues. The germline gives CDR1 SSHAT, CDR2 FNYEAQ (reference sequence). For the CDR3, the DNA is TGTGCTAGCAGCCCCACCCGGGAAACCGGGGAGCTGTTTTTT. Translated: CASSPTRETGELFF.

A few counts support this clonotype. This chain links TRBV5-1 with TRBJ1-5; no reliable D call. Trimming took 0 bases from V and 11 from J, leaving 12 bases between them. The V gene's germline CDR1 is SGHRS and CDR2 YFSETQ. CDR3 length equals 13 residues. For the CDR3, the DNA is TGCGCCAGCAGCTTGGGAGACCGCGACTCCCAGCATTTT. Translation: CASSLGDRDSQHF. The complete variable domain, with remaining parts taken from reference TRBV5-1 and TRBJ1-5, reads KAGVTQTPRYLIKTRGQQVTLSCSPISGHRSVSWYQQTPGQGLQFLFEYFSETQRNKGNFPGRFSGRQFSNSRSEMNVSTLELGDSALYLCASSLGDRDSQHFGDGTRLSIL.

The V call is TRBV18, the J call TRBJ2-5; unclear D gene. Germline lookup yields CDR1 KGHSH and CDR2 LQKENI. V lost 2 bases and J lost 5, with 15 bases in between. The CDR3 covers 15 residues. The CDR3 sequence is CASSPLETPRETQYF. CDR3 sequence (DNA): TGTGCCAGCTCACCATTAGAGACCCCGAGGGAGACCCAGTACTTC.

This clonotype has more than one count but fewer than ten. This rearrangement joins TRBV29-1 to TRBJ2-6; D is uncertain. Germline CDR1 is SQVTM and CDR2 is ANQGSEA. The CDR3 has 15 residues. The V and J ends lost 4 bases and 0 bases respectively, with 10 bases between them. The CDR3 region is CSVARANSGANVLTF. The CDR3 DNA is TGCAGCGTTGCAAGGGCAAACTCTGGGGCCAACGTCCTGACTTTC.

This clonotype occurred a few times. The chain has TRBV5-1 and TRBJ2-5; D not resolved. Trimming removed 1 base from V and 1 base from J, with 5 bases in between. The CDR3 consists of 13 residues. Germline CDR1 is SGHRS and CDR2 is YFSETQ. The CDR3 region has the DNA TGCGCCAGCAGCTTGTTTCTCCAAGAGACCCAGTACTTC. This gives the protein CASSLFLQETQYF. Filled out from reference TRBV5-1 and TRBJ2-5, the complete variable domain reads KAGVTQTPRYLIKTRGQQVTLSCSPISGHRSVSWYQQTPGQGLQFLFEYFSETQRNKGNFPGRFSGRQFSNSRSEMNVSTLELGDSALYLCASSLFLQETQYFGPGTRLLVL.

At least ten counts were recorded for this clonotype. The CDR3 bases are TGCGCCAGCAGTGTACGGACAGCGATCACCGGGGAGCTGTTTTTT. Protein: CASSVRTAITGELFF. This chain links TRBV10-2 with TRBJ2-2; D perhaps matches TRBD1 (6 bases). The CDR3 contains 15 residues. V was pared by 4 bases and J by 4 bases, with 13 bases between. Germline V CDR1 and CDR2: WSHSY, SAAADI.

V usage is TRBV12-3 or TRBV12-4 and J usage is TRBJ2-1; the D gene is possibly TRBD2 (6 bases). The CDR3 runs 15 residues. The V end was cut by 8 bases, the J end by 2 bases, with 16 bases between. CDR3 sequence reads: CASRFGGRTYNEQFF. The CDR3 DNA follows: TGTGCCAGCCGCTTTGGAGGGAGGACCTACAATGAGCAGTTCTTC.

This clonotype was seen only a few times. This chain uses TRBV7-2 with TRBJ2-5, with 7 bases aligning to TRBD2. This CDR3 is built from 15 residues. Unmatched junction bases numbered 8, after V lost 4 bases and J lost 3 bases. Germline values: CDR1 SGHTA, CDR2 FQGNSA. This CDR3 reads CASSSLAGRKETQYF. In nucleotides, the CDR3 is TGTGCCAGCAGCTCCTTAGCGGGCCGCAAAGAGACCCAGTACTTC.

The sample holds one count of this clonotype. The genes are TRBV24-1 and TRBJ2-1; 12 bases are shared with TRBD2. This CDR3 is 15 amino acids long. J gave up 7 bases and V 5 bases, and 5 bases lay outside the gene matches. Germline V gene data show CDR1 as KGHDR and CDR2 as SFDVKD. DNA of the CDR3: TGTGCCACCAGTGGTCCTAGCGGGGGGGCAAATGAGCAGTTCTTC. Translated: CATSGPSGGANEQFF.

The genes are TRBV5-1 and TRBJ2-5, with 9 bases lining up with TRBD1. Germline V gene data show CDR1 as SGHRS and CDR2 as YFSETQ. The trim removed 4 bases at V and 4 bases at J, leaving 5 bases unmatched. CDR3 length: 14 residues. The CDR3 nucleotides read TGCGCCAGCAGCGTTACAGGGGGCCGAGAGACCCAGTACTTC. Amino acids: CASSVTGGRETQYF.

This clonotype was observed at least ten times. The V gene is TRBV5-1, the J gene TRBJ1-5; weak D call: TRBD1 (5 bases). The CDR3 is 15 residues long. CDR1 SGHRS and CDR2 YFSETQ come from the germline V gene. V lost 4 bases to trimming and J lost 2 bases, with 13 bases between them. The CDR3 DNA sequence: TGCGCCAGCAGCGAGGAGGGGCACGGCAATCAGCCCCAGCATTTT. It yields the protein CASSEEGHGNQPQHF.

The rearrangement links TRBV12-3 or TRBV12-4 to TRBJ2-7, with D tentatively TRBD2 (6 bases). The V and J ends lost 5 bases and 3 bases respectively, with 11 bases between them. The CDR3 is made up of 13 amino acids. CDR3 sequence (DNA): TGTGCCAGCAGTCCAATCGGGGGCTACGAGCAGTACGTC. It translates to CASSPIGGYEQYV.

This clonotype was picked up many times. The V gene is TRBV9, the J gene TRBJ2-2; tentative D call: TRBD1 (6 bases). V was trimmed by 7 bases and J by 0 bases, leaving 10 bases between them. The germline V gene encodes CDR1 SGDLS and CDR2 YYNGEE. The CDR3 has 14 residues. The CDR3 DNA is TGTGCCAGCGCGGACAGAACGAACACCGGGGAGCTGTTTTTT. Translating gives CASADRTNTGELFF.

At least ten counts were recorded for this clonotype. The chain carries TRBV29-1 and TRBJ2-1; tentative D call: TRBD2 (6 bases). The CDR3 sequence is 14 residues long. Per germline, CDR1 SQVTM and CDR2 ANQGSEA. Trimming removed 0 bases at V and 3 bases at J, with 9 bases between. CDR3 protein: CSVEERDFYNEQFF. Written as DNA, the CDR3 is TGCAGCGTTGAAGAACGGGACTTCTACAATGAGCAGTTCTTC.

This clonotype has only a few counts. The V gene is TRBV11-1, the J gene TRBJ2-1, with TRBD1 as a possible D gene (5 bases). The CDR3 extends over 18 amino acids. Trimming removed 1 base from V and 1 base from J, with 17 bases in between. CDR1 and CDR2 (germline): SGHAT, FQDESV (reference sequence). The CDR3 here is CASSLGMGPRQSYNEQFF. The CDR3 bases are TGTGCCAGCAGCTTAGGTATGGGCCCTAGACAGTCCTACAATGAGCAGTTCTTC.

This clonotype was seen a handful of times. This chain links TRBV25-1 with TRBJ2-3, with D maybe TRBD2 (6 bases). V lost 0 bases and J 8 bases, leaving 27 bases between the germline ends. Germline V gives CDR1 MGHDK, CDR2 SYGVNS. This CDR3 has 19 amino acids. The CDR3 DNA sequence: TGTGCCAGCAGTGAATATGGGCCGCAAGGCACCAAGGCGGAGGGTACGCAGTATTTT. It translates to CASSEYGPQGTKAEGTQYF.

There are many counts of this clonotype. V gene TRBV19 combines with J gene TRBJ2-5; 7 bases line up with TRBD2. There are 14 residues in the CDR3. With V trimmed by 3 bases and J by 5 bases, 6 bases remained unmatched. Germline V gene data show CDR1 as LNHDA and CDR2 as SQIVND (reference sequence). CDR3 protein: CASSISGTIETQYF. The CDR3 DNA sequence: TGTGCCAGTAGTATCAGCGGGACGATCGAGACCCAGTACTTC.

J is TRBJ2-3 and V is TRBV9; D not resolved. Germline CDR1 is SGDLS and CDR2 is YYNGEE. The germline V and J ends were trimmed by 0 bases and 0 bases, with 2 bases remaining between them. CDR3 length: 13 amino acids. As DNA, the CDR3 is TGTGCCAGCAGCGTAGTTAGCACAGATACGCAGTATTTT. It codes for CASSVVSTDTQYF.

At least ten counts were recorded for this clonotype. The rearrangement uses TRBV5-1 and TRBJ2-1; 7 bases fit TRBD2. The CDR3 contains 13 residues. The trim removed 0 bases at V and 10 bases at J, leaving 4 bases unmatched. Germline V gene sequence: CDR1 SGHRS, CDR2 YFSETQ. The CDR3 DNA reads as TGCGCCAGCAGCTTGGGGGACTATGGCGAGCAGTTCTTC. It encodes CASSLGDYGEQFF. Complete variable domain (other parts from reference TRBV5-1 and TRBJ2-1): KAGVTQTPRYLIKTRGQQVTLSCSPISGHRSVSWYQQTPGQGLQFLFEYFSETQRNKGNFPGRFSGRQFSNSRSEMNVSTLELGDSALYLCASSLGDYGEQFFGPGTRLTVL.

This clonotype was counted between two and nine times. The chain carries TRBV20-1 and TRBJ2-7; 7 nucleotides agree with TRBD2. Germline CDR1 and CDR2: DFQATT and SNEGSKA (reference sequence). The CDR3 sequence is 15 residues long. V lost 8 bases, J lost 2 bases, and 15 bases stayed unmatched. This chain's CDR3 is CSSPQRAGRTYEQYF. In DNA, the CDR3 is TGCAGTTCTCCCCAGCGAGCGGGAAGAACCTACGAGCAGTACTTC.